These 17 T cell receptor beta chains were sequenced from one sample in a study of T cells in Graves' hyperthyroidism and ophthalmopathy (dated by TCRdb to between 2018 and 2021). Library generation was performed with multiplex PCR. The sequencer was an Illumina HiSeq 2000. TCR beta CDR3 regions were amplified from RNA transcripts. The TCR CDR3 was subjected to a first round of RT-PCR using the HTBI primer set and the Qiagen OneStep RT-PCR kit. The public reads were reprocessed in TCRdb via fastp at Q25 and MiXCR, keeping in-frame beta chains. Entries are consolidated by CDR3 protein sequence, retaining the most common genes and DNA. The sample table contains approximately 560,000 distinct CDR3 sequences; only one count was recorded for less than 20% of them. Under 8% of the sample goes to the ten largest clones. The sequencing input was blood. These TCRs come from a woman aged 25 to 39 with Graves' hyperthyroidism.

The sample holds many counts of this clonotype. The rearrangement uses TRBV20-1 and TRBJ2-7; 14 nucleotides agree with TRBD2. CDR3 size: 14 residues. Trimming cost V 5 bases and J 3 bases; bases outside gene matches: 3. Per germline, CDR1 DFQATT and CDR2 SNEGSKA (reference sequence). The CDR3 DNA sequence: TGCAGTGCTGGGACTAGCGGGAGTATCTACGAGCAGTACTTC. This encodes CSAGTSGSIYEQYF.

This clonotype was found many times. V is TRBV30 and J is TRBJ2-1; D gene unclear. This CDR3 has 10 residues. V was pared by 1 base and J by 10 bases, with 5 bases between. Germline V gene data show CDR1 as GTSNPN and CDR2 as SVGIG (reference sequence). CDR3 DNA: TGTGCCTGGAGTGAGGCGGAGCAGTTCTTC. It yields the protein CAWSEAEQFF.

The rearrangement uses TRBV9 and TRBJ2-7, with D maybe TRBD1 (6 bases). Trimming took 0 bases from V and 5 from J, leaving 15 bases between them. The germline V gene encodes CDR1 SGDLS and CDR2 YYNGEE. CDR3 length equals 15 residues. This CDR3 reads CASSVGGRGVNEQYF. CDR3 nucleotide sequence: TGTGCCAGCAGCGTAGGTGGCAGGGGAGTCAACGAGCAGTACTTC.

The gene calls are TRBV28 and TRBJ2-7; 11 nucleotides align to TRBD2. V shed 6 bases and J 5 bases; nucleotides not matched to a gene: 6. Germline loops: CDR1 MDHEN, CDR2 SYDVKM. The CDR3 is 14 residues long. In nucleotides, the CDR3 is TGTGCCAGCAGAGATAGCGGGAGGGCCCACGAGCAGTACTTC. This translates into CASRDSGRAHEQYF.

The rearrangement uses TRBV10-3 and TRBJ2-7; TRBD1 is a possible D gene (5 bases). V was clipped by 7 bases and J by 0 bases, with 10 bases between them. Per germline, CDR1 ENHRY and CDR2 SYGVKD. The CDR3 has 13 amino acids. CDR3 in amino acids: CAINTGNSYEQYF. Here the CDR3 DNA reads TGTGCCATCAACACAGGTAACTCCTACGAGCAGTACTTC.

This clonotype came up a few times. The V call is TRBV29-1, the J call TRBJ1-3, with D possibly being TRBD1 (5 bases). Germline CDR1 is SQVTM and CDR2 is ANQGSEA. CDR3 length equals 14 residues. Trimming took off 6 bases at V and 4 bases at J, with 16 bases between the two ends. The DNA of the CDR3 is TGCAGCGTAGAGGGACCTCTCTCCGGAAACACCATATATTTT. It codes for CSVEGPLSGNTIYF.

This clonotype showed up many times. The CDR3 spells CASSDGTAHSPLHF. The CDR3 coding sequence is TGTGCCAGCAGTGATGGGACAGCACATTCACCCCTCCACTTT. V usage is TRBV6-1 and J usage is TRBJ1-6, with 7 positions matching TRBD1. CDR1 is MNHNS and CDR2 is SASEGT in the germline V gene. J lost 8 bases, V lost 3 bases, and 4 bases had no gene match. This CDR3 region has 14 residues.

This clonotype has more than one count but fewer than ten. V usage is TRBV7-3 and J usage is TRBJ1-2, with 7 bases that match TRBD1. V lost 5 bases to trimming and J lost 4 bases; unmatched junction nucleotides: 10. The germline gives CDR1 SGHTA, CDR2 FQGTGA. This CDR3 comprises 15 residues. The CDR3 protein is CASSVPRGLGYGYTF. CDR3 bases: TGTGCCAGCAGCGTCCCGAGGGGGCTCGGCTATGGCTACACCTTC. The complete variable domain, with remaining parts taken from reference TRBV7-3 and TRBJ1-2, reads GAGVSQTPSNKVTEKGKYVELRCDPISGHTALYWYRQSLGQGPEFLIYFQGTGAADDSGLPNDRFFAVRPEGSVSTLKIQRTERGDSAVYLCASSVPRGLGYGYTFGSGTRLTVV.

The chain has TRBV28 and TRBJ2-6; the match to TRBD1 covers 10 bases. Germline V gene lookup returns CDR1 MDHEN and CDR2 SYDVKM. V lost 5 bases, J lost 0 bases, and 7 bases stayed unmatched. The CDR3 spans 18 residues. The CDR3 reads CASSLDRGLTSGANVLTF. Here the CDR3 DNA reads TGTGCCAGCAGTCTCGACAGGGGGCTCACCTCTGGGGCCAACGTCCTGACTTTC.

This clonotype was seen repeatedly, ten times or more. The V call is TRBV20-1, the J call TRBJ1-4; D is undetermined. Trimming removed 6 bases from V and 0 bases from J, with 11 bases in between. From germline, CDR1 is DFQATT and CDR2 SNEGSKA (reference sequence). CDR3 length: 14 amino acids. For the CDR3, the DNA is TGCAGTGCCCCCGGAGGCACAACTAATGAAAAACTGTTTTTT. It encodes CSAPGGTTNEKLFF.

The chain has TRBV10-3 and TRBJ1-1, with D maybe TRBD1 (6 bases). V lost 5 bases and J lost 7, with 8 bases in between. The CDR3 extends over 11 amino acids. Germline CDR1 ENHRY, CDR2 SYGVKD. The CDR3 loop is CAISQDSEAFF. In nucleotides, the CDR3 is TGTGCCATCAGTCAGGACAGTGAAGCTTTCTTT.

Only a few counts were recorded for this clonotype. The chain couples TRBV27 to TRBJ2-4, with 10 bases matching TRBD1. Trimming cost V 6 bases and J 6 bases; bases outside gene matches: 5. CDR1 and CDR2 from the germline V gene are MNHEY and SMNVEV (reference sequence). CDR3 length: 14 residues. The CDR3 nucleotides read TGTGCCAGCAGCTCGGGACAGGGGCCAAACATTCAGTACTTC. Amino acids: CASSSGQGPNIQYF.

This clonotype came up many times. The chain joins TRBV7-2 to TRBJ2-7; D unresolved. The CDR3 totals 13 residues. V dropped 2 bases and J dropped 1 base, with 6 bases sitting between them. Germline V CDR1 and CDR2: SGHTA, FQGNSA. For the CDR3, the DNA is TGTGCCAGCAGCTTACACGGTTCCTACGAGCAGTACTTC. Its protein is CASSLHGSYEQYF.

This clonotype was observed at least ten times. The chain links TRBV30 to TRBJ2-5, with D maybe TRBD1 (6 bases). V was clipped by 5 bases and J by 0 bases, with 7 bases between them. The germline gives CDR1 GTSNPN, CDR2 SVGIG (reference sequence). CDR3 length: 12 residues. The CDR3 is CAWEGDQETQYF. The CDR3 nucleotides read TGTGCCTGGGAGGGGGACCAAGAGACCCAGTACTTC.

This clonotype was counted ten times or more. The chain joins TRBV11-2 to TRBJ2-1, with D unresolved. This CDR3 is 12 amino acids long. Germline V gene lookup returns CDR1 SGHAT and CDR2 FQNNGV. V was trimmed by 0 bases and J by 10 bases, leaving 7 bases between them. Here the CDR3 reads CASSLEVGEQFF. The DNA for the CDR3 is TGTGCCAGCAGCTTAGAGGTTGGCGAGCAGTTCTTC. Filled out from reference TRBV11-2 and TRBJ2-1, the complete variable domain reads EAGVAQSPRYKIIEKRQSVAFWCNPISGHATLYWYQQILGQGPKLLIQFQNNGVVDDSQLPKDRFSAERLKGVDSTLKIQPAKLEDSAVYLCASSLEVGEQFFGPGTRLTVL.

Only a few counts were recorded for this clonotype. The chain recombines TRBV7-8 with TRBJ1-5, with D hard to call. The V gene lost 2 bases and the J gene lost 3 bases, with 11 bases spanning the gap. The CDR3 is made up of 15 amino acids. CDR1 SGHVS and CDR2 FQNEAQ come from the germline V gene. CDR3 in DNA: TGTGCCAGCAGCTTAAGCCGGCAGTACAATCAGCCCCAGCATTTT. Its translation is CASSLSRQYNQPQHF.

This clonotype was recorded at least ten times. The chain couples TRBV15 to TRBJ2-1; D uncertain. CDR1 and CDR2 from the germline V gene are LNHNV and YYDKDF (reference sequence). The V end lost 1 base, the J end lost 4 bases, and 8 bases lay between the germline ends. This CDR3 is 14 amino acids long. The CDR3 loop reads CATSRAFRYNEQFF. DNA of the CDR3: TGTGCCACCAGCAGAGCTTTCCGGTACAATGAGCAGTTCTTC.